This T cell receptor (beta chain) was recorded in a study of cytomegalovirus exposure and HLA in healthy donors. On this clone: Its antigen is as yet unknown.

Trimming took 0 bases from V and 0 from J, leaving 5 bases between them. Germline V gives CDR1 GTSNPN, CDR2 SVGIG (reference sequence). The CDR3 is made up of 13 amino acids. Study findings and constraints: Accurate predictions that matched the HLA-A and HLA-B alleles of most subjects were reportedly made from TCR beta sequences. Exclusion applied to some V segments, including TRBV6-2 and TRBV6-3, as they were indistinguishable.

Vbeta (60) and Jbeta (13) primers were used in the PCR. The repertoire was sequenced with immunoSEQ multiplex PCR; TCRdb's copy has only in-frame clones and lacks some. Its listing shows around 50,000 clones. This TCR was sampled from a woman aged 40 to 50 in good health and CMV-seronegative. Sequencing was done on a sample of PBMCs. The chain joins TRBV30 to TRBJ1-2; no clear D gene. The chain's CDR3 is CAWSVRANYGYTF. DNA of the CDR3: TGTGCCTGGAGTGTACGGGCTAACTATGGCTACACCTTC.